The 12 T cell receptor beta chains below come from one sample, sequenced in a study of blood T cells in healthy people across ages. It was with a sample-barcoded 5' primer and a J-beta primer mix that a second PCR of roughly 7 to 12 cycles was run. TCRdb itself ran the 5' RACE reads through MiXCR, one entry per CDR3 protein. The sample holds fewer than 1,000,000 distinct CDR3 sequences, under 45% seen once. Sequencing used blood. All receptors derive from a man aged 55 to 70 in good health.

This clonotype was counted only a few times. V and J are TRBV9 and TRBJ2-3; D is ambiguous. Germline assignment: CDR1 SGDLS and CDR2 YYNGEE. The CDR3 is 14 residues long. V was clipped by 4 bases and J by 4 bases, with 13 bases between them. The CDR3 DNA reads as TGTGCCAGCAGCCCAAGTGGGTATCCAGATACGCAGTATTTT. Residues: CASSPSGYPDTQYF.

The genes are TRBV3-1 and TRBJ1-1; the D is unclear. Germline CDR1 is LGHDT and CDR2 is YNNKEL (reference sequence). The V and J ends lost 6 bases and 0 bases respectively, with 11 bases between them. The CDR3 runs to 14 residues. The CDR3 bases are TGTGCCAGCAGGTCCCAAATTCTGAACACTGAAGCTTTCTTT. Its protein product is CASRSQILNTEAFF.

This clonotype was seen a few times. CDR3 region: CSARAKLGRQETQYF. The CDR3 DNA sequence: TGCAGTGCTAGGGCGAAATTGGGACGGCAAGAGACCCAGTACTTC. The chain links TRBV20-1 to TRBJ2-5; D tentatively reads TRBD1 or TRBD2 (5 bases each). CDR3 length: 15 residues. The germline V and J ends were trimmed by 3 bases and 2 bases, with 16 bases remaining between them. Germline CDR1 and CDR2: DFQATT and SNEGSKA (reference sequence).

This clonotype was picked up a small number of times. The rearrangement links TRBV7-2 to TRBJ1-6, with 10 positions matching TRBD1. The CDR3 spans 17 residues. Losses at the gene ends were 2 bases for V and 7 bases for J; bases not matched to a gene: 8. The germline V gene encodes CDR1 SGHTA and CDR2 FQGNSA. CDR3 nucleotides: TGTGCCAGCAGCTTAAGGTCGTCGGGACAGGGGAATTCACCCCTCCACTTT. It specifies CASSLRSSGQGNSPLHF.

This clonotype was found a few times. The chain carries TRBV9 and TRBJ1-6, with D hard to call. This CDR3 has 14 residues. Germline CDR1 and CDR2: SGDLS and YYNGEE. Trimming stripped 2 bases from V and 7 bases from J, with 10 bases between. The CDR3 nucleotides are TGTGCCAGCAGCGTGGCCCCCTCAAATTCACCCCTCCACTTT. Protein: CASSVAPSNSPLHF.

The chain employs TRBV7-9 and TRBJ2-3; 7 bases align to TRBD2. Germline V CDR1 and CDR2: SEHNR, FQNEAQ (reference sequence). With V trimmed by 5 bases and J by 4 bases, 6 bases remained unmatched. This CDR3 is 14 amino acids long. In DNA form, the CDR3 reads TGTGCCAGCAGCGTAGAACTAGCGCCAGATACGCAGTATTTT. Its protein product is CASSVELAPDTQYF.

This clonotype was observed a few times. The rearrangement links TRBV7-2 to TRBJ2-2; no firm D call. CDR3 size: 14 residues. From germline, CDR1 is SGHTA and CDR2 FQGNSA. The V gene lost 5 bases and the J gene lost 7 bases, with 14 bases spanning the gap. The CDR3 loop reads CASSNRSPVGELFF. CDR3 DNA: TGTGCCAGCAGCAATAGGTCCCCCGTCGGGGAGCTGTTTTTT.

The CDR3 nucleotides read TGTGCCAGCAGTTTACGACTAGCGGGGGCCCACACCGGGGAGCTGTTTTTT. Amino acids: CASSLRLAGAHTGELFF. This chain uses TRBV5-6 with TRBJ2-2, with 12 bases lining up with TRBD2. Germline V gives CDR1 SGHDT, CDR2 YYEEEE. Germline trimming cut 5 bases from V and 3 bases from J; bases unmatched to any gene: 8. The CDR3 is 17 residues long.

This clonotype was found a few times. CDR3 in amino acids: CASSYDGFRETQYF. CDR3 DNA sequence: TGTGCCAGCAGCTATGACGGGTTTCGGGAGACCCAGTACTTC. The V call is TRBV9, the J call TRBJ2-5; D ambiguous. With 4 bases removed from V and 5 bases from J, the gap between germline ends came to 15 bases. CDR3 size: 14 residues. In germline, CDR1 is SGDLS, CDR2 YYNGEE.

CDR3 sequence (DNA): TGTGCCAGCAGCTTAGGGGACAGGGGTAGAGAATCACCCCTCCACTTT. Its translation is CASSLGDRGRESPLHF. The chain has TRBV13 and TRBJ1-6, with 9 positions matching TRBD1. Germline CDR1 is PRHDT and CDR2 is FYEKMQ (reference sequence). The CDR3 covers 16 residues. V lost 0 bases, J lost 10 bases, and 7 bases stayed unmatched.

This clonotype was observed a single time. This CDR3 is missing its conserved last phenylalanine or tryptophan, likely due to a read error. The rearrangement joins TRBV12-3 or TRBV12-4 to TRBJ1-2; D gene unclear. CDR3 length equals 11 residues. Trimming left V 6 bases short and J 5 bases short, with 7 bases between. CDR3 residues: CASRTRYGYTL. The CDR3 region has the DNA TGTGCCAGCAGGACTAGGTATGGCTACACCTTA.

In its sample, this clonotype was seen a few times. The rearrangement links TRBV5-1 to TRBJ2-6; tentatively, D is TRBD2 (6 bases). The CDR3 loop spans 18 amino acids. Between the trimmed V and J ends, which lost 0 bases and 0 bases, there was a span of 13 bases. Germline V gene sequence: CDR1 SGHRS, CDR2 YFSETQ. The CDR3 region is CASSLVGGQLSGANVLTF. DNA of the CDR3: TGCGCCAGCAGCTTGGTGGGAGGACAACTCTCTGGGGCCAACGTCCTGACTTTC.